This T cell receptor beta chain was captured by sequencing in a study of blood T cell repertoires in COVID-19 (TCRdb year 2020). Notes on the research overall: Samples from collaborators originated in the United States, Italy and Spain and spanned both the acute and convalescent phases of COVID-19. The material from the prospective study consisted of cDNA or gDNA derived from T cells, B-cell-depleted T cells, or PBMCs. Subjects who had been exposed to COVID-19, were actively infected with it, or had recovered from it provided the deeply sampled blood TCRbeta repertoires that made up the dataset. The repertoires were released in a freely available public database intended as a resource for research on the immune response to SARS-CoV-2. Samples were obtained from the ongoing ImmuneRACE study (first 160 participants) and from about 1,300 subjects provided by 6 global collaborators. The sample metadata nearly always contained a de-identified subject ID, COVID-19 status, age in years and sex. HLA class I and class II types, where available, came from metadata supplied by the sample provider rather than from assay-based typing. Points the paper makes about the study in general: Clinical and demographic metadata were provided uncurated, with the amount varying by source and participant.

Comment on this clone: Its antigen has not been determined. No base qualities exist here, and no much larger clone lies one base off it.

The immunoSEQ Assay, a bias-controlled multiplex PCR, was used to amplify TCRbeta CDR3 regions from genomic DNA. The study's own analysis went as follows. The number of nucleated cells in each sample was estimated from the amplification of reference gene primers within the assay. Sequence reads were collapsed and filtered to measure the absolute abundance of every unique TCRbeta CDR3 rearrangement. For each sample, productive Simpson clonality was calculated as the square root of Simpson's diversity index across productive rearrangements. TCRdb mirrors the immuneACCESS table, restricted to in-frame sequences. Some clones are absent from its copies; in checked studies, under half trace to an unresolved V gene, and the reason for the others is unknown. That table is the source of V, J and clone size, and D and trimming were worked out from the DNA. The sample yields tens of thousands of clones; 80% to 90% were counted once. The top ten clones comprise 2.5% to 3% of the sample.

V was cut back by 4 bases and J by 3 bases, leaving a gap of 15 bases between them. From a lookup of the germline V gene (reference sequence), CDR1 and CDR2 are LNHDA and SQIVND. Measured from the cysteine to the phenylalanine, the CDR3 is 15 residues long. Just the 45-base CDR3 DNA is kept, in frame starting at base 1. Each collaborating institution followed its own protocols to collect whole blood in K2EDTA tubes. Collaborator samples were shipped for TCRbeta analysis as frozen whole blood, isolated PBMCs, or DNA extracted from either sample type. This receptor was taken from an older man with acute or convalescent COVID-19. Sample: peripheral blood. Rearrangement joined TRBV19 to TRBJ1-1; the D gene is perhaps TRBD1, from 6 matching bases. Here is the DNA: TGTGCCAGTAGTACCTACAGGGCACGGGACACTGAAGCTTTCTTT. Its coded protein is CASSTYRARDTEAFF.